This is a list of T cell receptor beta chains from one sample in a study of T cell responses to AZD1222 COVID-19 vaccine. Measured with immunoSEQ multiplex PCR; TCRdb has only the in-frame clones, and not every one. The data contain about 96,000 clones, around 89% of them singletons. Specimen: peripheral blood, collected on day 0 of AZD1222 vaccination. The source is an adult in good health. Each CDR3 is given with its conserved first and last residue. The order of the fields is D gene, clone size, V gene, J gene, CDR3 DNA, CDR3 protein. A D gene is named only where the DNA matches it firmly. Some rows mark clone size as missing; the rest say once, few, many or name a class of expanded clone.

D gene: -; clone size: -; V gene: TRBV6-5; J gene: TRBJ1-2; CDR3 DNA: TGTGCCAGCAGTTCAGGGAGTAACTATGGCTACACCTTC; CDR3 protein: CASSSGSNYGYTF
D gene: TRBD1; clone size: -; V gene: TRBV9; J gene: TRBJ2-1; CDR3 DNA: TGTGCCAGCAGCGTCTTGTCAAGGACAGGGGGGAACAATGAGCAGTTCTTC; CDR3 protein: CASSVLSRTGGNNEQFF
D gene: -; clone size: once; V gene: TRBV6-2/TRBV6-3; J gene: TRBJ1-6; CDR3 DNA: TGTGCCAGCAGTTTTCCGGGACGGTCAAATTCACCCCTCCACTTT; CDR3 protein: CASSFPGRSNSPLHF
D gene: -; clone size: -; V gene: TRBV6-2/TRBV6-3; J gene: TRBJ2-7; CDR3 DNA: TGTGCCAGCAGTTACCCCGGGAAACGAGGCTCCTACGAGCAGTACTTC; CDR3 protein: CASSYPGKRGSYEQYF
D gene: -; clone size: -; V gene: TRBV19; J gene: TRBJ1-4; CDR3 DNA: TGTGCCAGTAGGACTGGTGAAAAACTGTTTTTT; CDR3 protein: CASRTGEKLFF
D gene: -; clone size: -; V gene: TRBV6-5; J gene: TRBJ1-2; CDR3 DNA: TGTGCCAGCAGGACCGACGGAGATGATGGCTACACCTTC; CDR3 protein: CASRTDGDDGYTF
D gene: -; clone size: -; V gene: TRBV7-9; J gene: TRBJ2-3; CDR3 DNA: TGTGCCAGCACCACTGACACAGATACGCAGTATTTT; CDR3 protein: CASTTDTDTQYF
D gene: TRBD1; clone size: -; V gene: TRBV4-3; J gene: TRBJ1-1; CDR3 DNA: TGCGCCAGCAGCCAACAGACAGGGGACACTGAAGCTTTCTTT; CDR3 protein: CASSQQTGDTEAFF
D gene: -; clone size: -; V gene: TRBV10-2; J gene: TRBJ1-1; CDR3 DNA: TGCGCCAGCAGTGAGCCCGCGGAGGCTTTCTTT; CDR3 protein: CASSEPAEAFF
D gene: -; clone size: -; V gene: TRBV9; J gene: TRBJ1-2; CDR3 DNA: TGTGCCAGCCCCCGGGGGGTCTTCGGATATGGCTACACCTTC; CDR3 protein: CASPRGVFGYGYTF
D gene: TRBD2; clone size: -; V gene: TRBV6-6; J gene: TRBJ2-7; CDR3 DNA: TGTGCCAGCAGACCAAATCGGGGGGGTAACTACGAGCAGTACTTC; CDR3 protein: CASRPNRGGNYEQYF
D gene: TRBD1; clone size: -; V gene: TRBV6-4; J gene: TRBJ1-1; CDR3 DNA: TGTGCCAGCAGGCGGGTTGCGGGACAGGGGGCTGAAGCTTTCTTT; CDR3 protein: CASRRVAGQGAEAFF
D gene: TRBD1; clone size: -; V gene: TRBV12-3/TRBV12-4; J gene: TRBJ1-2; CDR3 DNA: TGTGCCAGCAGTCGACAGGGGTTGGGTGGCTACACCTTC; CDR3 protein: CASSRQGLGGYTF
D gene: TRBD1; clone size: -; V gene: TRBV30; J gene: TRBJ2-7; CDR3 DNA: TGTGCCTGGAAGAAGGGGGACAGGGTCTCCTACGAGCAGTACTTC; CDR3 protein: CAWKKGDRVSYEQYF
D gene: -; clone size: -; V gene: TRBV30; J gene: TRBJ1-1; CDR3 DNA: TGTGCCTGGAACGGATTCACTGAAGCTTTCTTT; CDR3 protein: CAWNGFTEAFF
D gene: -; clone size: -; V gene: TRBV11-2; J gene: TRBJ1-1; CDR3 DNA: TGTGCCAGCAGCTTAGGTATCGCTGAAGCTTTCTTT; CDR3 protein: CASSLGIAEAFF
D gene: -; clone size: -; V gene: TRBV5-8; J gene: TRBJ1-5; CDR3 DNA: TGTGCCAGCAGCACAGACACCCATCAGCCCCAGCATTTT; CDR3 protein: CASSTDTHQPQHF
D gene: TRBD1; clone size: -; V gene: TRBV3-1/TRBV3-2; J gene: TRBJ1-1; CDR3 DNA: TGTGCCAGCAGCCTCCGGGACAGCTACTCCGAAGCTTTCTTT; CDR3 protein: CASSLRDSYSEAFF
D gene: TRBD1; clone size: -; V gene: TRBV15; J gene: TRBJ1-1; CDR3 DNA: TGTGCCACCAGCGAAAACCTGCCCCTGGGACAGGGGAACACTGAAGCTTTCTTT; CDR3 protein: CATSENLPLGQGNTEAFF
D gene: -; clone size: -; V gene: TRBV6-1; J gene: TRBJ1-4; CDR3 DNA: TGTGCCAGCAGTGAAGCGAGAAGGGAAAAACTGTTTTTT; CDR3 protein: CASSEARREKLFF
D gene: -; clone size: -; V gene: TRBV5-1; J gene: TRBJ2-1; CDR3 DNA: TGCGCCAGCAGCAGGCGGGGAAGAACCTACAATGAGCAGTTCTTC; CDR3 protein: CASSRRGRTYNEQFF
D gene: TRBD1; clone size: -; V gene: TRBV19; J gene: TRBJ1-4; CDR3 DNA: TGTGCCAGTAGCCCCTCAGGGGGGGAGGATGAAAAACTGTTTTTT; CDR3 protein: CASSPSGGEDEKLFF
D gene: -; clone size: once; V gene: TRBV6-5; J gene: TRBJ1-5; CDR3 DNA: TGTGCCAGCAGACAGGGTGGGATGAGGAATCAGCCCCAGCATTTT; CDR3 protein: CASRQGGMRNQPQHF
D gene: -; clone size: -; V gene: TRBV10-1; J gene: TRBJ1-2; CDR3 DNA: TGCGCCAGCAGTGAGCGGGGGTCTTATGGCTACACCTTC; CDR3 protein: CASSERGSYGYTF
D gene: TRBD1; clone size: -; V gene: TRBV14; J gene: TRBJ2-7; CDR3 DNA: TGTGCCAGCAGCCAAAGCAGGGGGATTGTCCACGAGCAGTACTTC; CDR3 protein: CASSQSRGIVHEQYF
D gene: -; clone size: -; V gene: TRBV12-3/TRBV12-4; J gene: TRBJ1-1; CDR3 DNA: TGTGCCAGCAAACTATCGAAAGCTTTCTTT; CDR3 protein: CASKLSKAFF
D gene: -; clone size: -; V gene: TRBV19; J gene: TRBJ1-3; CDR3 DNA: TGTGCCAGTACCTCGGCGGCCTTGGAGGCTGGAAACACCATATATTTT; CDR3 protein: CASTSAALEAGNTIYF
D gene: -; clone size: once; V gene: TRBV12-3/TRBV12-4; J gene: TRBJ2-2; CDR3 DNA: TGTGCCAGCAGAGGGGACACCGGGGAGCTGTTTTTT; CDR3 protein: CASRGDTGELFF
D gene: TRBD2; clone size: -; V gene: TRBV7-7; J gene: TRBJ2-1; CDR3 DNA: TGTGCTAGCAGCAGGGGACTAGCGGGTGACAATGAGCAGTTCTTC; CDR3 protein: CASSRGLAGDNEQFF
D gene: -; clone size: -; V gene: TRBV15; J gene: TRBJ1-5; CDR3 DNA: TGTGCCACCGGTCCGGGGGGCGGTCAGCCCCAGCATTTT; CDR3 protein: CATGPGGGQPQHF
D gene: TRBD1; clone size: -; V gene: TRBV7-2; J gene: TRBJ2-5; CDR3 DNA: TGTGCCAGCAGCTTAGAATCTACAGGGGAAGAGACCCAGTACTTC; CDR3 protein: CASSLESTGEETQYF
D gene: -; clone size: -; V gene: TRBV11-2; J gene: TRBJ1-1; CDR3 DNA: TGTGCCAGCAGCTTATTCGCCGGGAACACTGAAGCTTTCTTT; CDR3 protein: CASSLFAGNTEAFF
D gene: TRBD1; clone size: once; V gene: TRBV30; J gene: TRBJ1-2; CDR3 DNA: TGTGCCTGGAGCGCCACGGGACAGCTTTATGTTGGCGGCTACACCTTC; CDR3 protein: CAWSATGQLYVGGYTF
D gene: -; clone size: -; V gene: TRBV4-2; J gene: TRBJ1-3; CDR3 DNA: TGTGCCAGCAGCCAAGGACCTGAGGGGGGGCACACCATATATTTT; CDR3 protein: CASSQGPEGGHTIYF
D gene: -; clone size: -; V gene: TRBV7-3; J gene: TRBJ2-2; CDR3 DNA: TGTGCCAGCAGCTTGGGACATCCCGGGGAGCTGTTTTTT; CDR3 protein: CASSLGHPGELFF
D gene: TRBD1; clone size: -; V gene: TRBV6-5; J gene: TRBJ2-1; CDR3 DNA: TGTGCCACACGACAGGGGTCCAATGAGCAGTTCTTC; CDR3 protein: CATRQGSNEQFF